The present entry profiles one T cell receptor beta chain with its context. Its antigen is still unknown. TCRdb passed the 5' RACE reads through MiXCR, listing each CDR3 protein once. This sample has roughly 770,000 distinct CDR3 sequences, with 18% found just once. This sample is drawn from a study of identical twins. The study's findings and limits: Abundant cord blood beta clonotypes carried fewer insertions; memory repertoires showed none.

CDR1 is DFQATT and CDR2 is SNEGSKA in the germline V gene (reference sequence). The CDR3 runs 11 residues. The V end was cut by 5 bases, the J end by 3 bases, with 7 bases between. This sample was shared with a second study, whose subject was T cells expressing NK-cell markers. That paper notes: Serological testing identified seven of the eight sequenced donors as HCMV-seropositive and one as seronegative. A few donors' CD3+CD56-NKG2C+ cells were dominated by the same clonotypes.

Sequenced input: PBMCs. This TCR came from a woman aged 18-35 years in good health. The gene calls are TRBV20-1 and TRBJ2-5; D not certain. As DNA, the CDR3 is TGCAGTGCTGACCCCGAAGAGACCCAGTACTTC. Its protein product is CSADPEETQYF.